The text below deals with one T cell receptor (beta chain). V lost 1 base and J 1 base, leaving 10 bases between the germline ends. The CDR3 is 15 amino acids. Per germline, CDR1 SGHTA and CDR2 FQGNSA. These data are taken from a study of blood T cell repertoires in COVID-19. In the source study's methods: Researchers report that nucleated cell counts were estimated from reference gene primer amplification. Measured with immunoSEQ multiplex PCR; TCRdb has only the in-frame clones, and not every one. The D gene and trimming were derived from the DNA, and the V and J assignments and clone size from that table. There are 150,000 to 200,000 clones in the sample; less than 90% occur only once, and around 21% lies in the top ten.

Sequencing input: peripheral blood. This sequence originates from a man between 65 and 80 years old with active or convalescent COVID-19. This rearrangement joins TRBV7-2 to TRBJ1-1; possible D gene TRBD1, 5 bases. CDR3 nucleotides: TGTGCCAGCAGCTTAGTGGTCGGGGGGAACACTGAAGCTTTCTTT. It encodes CASSLVVGGNTEAFF.